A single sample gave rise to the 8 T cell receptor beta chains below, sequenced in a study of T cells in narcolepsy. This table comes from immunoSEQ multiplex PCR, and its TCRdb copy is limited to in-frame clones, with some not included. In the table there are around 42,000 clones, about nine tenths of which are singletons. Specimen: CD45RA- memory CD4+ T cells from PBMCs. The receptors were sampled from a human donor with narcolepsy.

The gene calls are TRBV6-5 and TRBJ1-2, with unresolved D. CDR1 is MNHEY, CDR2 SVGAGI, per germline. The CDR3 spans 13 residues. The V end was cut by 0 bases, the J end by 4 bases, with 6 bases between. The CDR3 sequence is CASSYSQSYGYTF. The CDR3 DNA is TGTGCCAGCAGTTACTCCCAGTCCTATGGCTACACCTTC.

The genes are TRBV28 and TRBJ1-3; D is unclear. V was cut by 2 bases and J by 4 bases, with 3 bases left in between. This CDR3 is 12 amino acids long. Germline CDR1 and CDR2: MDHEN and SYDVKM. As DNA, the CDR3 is TGTGCCAGCAGTTTACAAGGAAACACCATATATTTT. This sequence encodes CASSLQGNTIYF.

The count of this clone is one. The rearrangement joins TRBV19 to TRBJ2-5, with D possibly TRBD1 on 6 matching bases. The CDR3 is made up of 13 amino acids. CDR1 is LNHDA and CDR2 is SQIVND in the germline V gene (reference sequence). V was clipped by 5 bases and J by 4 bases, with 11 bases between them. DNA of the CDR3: TGTGCCAGTAGTCAAACCAGGGGAGAGACCCAGTACTTC. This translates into CASSQTRGETQYF.

This CDR3 is CASSLVQGSDTQYF. CDR3 sequence (DNA): TGTGCCAGCAGTTTAGTCCAGGGGTCAGATACGCAGTATTTT. The V call is TRBV27, the J call TRBJ2-3; D possibly corresponds to TRBD1 (6 bases). V was cut by 2 bases and J by 4 bases, with 10 bases left in between. This CDR3 comprises 14 residues. Germline lookup yields CDR1 MNHEY and CDR2 SMNVEV (reference sequence).

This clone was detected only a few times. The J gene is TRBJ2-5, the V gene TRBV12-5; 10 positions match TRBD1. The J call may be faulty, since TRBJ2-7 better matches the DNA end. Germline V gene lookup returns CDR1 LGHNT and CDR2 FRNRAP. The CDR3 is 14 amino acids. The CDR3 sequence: CASGNDRGPYEQYF. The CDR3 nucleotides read TGTGCTAGTGGTAATGACAGGGGGCCCTACGAGCAGTACTTC.

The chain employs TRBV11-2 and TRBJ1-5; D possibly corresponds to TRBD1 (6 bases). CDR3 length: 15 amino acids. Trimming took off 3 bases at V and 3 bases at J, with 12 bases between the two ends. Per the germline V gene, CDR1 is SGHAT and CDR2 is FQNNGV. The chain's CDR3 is CASSLEQGHNQPQHF. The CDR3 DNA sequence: TGTGCCAGCAGCTTGGAACAGGGACACAATCAGCCCCAGCATTTT.

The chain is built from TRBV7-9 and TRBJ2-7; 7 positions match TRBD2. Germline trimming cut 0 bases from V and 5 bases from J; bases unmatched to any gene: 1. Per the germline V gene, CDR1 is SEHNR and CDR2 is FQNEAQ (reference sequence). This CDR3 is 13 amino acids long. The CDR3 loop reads CASSLAGGHEQYF. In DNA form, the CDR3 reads TGTGCCAGCAGCTTAGCGGGAGGGCACGAGCAGTACTTC.

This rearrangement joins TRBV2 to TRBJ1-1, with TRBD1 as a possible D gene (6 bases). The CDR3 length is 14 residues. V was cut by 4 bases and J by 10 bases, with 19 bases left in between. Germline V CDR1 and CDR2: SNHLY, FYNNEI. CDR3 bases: TGTGCCAGCAGTGTCCAGGGAAGGGTAGGGGGAGCTTTCTTT. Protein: CASSVQGRVGGAFF.